The 6 T cell receptor beta chains below come from one sample, sequenced in a study of cytomegalovirus exposure and HLA in healthy donors. Amplification used 60 Vbeta primers and 13 Jbeta primers. TCRdb keeps only in-frame clones here, not all; method: immunoSEQ multiplex PCR. The sample has over 200,000 clones, about 80% seen once. What was sequenced was PBMCs. Source of these receptors: a woman aged 55-75 years in good health and CMV-seropositive.

The chain employs TRBV12-5 and TRBJ2-2, with D tentatively TRBD1 (6 bases). This CDR3 has 13 amino acids. Germline V gene data show CDR1 as LGHNT and CDR2 as FRNRAP. Trimming removed 2 bases from V and 6 bases from J, with 7 bases in between. The CDR3 DNA sequence: TGTGCTAGTGGTTTGAGGGGGTCCGGGGAGCTGTTTTTT. This encodes CASGLRGSGELFF.

The rearrangement uses TRBV6-5 and TRBJ1-2; a weak D match, TRBD1 (5 bases). Germline V gene data show CDR1 as MNHEY and CDR2 as SVGAGI. The CDR3 contains 15 residues. The V end was cut by 0 bases, the J end by 4 bases, with 12 bases between. The CDR3 protein is CASSYSSGFGYGYTF. The CDR3 nucleotides read TGTGCCAGCAGTTACTCGTCAGGGTTTGGCTATGGCTACACCTTC.

The rearrangement joins TRBV19 to TRBJ1-2; a weak D match, TRBD1 (5 bases). Germline loops: CDR1 LNHDA, CDR2 SQIVND (reference sequence). CDR3 length: 15 amino acids. Trimming pared 3 bases from V and 5 bases from J, leaving 16 bases between. The CDR3 nucleotides are TGTGCCAGTAGTATCACCTCCAGGGTAGGGTATGGCTACACCTTC. It translates to CASSITSRVGYGYTF.

This clone has a single count. The chain uses TRBV29-1 and TRBJ1-3; 9 bases agree with TRBD1. The V and J ends lost 6 bases and 2 bases, in that order; junction bases with no gene match: 5. The CDR3 is 14 residues long. Germline values: CDR1 SQVTM, CDR2 ANQGSEA. CDR3 bases: TGCAGCGTCACTAGGACAGGGGCTGGAAACACCATATATTTT. This translates into CSVTRTGAGNTIYF. The variable domain in full, completed from reference TRBV29-1 and TRBJ1-3, reads SAVISQKPSRDICQRGTSLTIQCQVDSQVTMMFWYRQQPGQSLTLIATANQGSEATYESGFVIDKFPISRPNLTFSTLTVSNMSPEDSSIYLCSVTRTGAGNTIYFGEGSWLTVV.

This clone was detected only a few times. J is TRBJ2-3 and V is TRBV7-8; the match to TRBD2 covers 8 bases. In germline, CDR1 is SGHVS, CDR2 FQNEAQ. Trimming removed 8 bases from V and 4 bases from J; junction bases left unmatched: 5. This CDR3 region has 13 residues. The CDR3 loop reads CASAGGGADTQYF. The CDR3 DNA reads as TGTGCCAGCGCGGGGGGTGGGGCAGATACGCAGTATTTT.

The chain couples TRBV27 to TRBJ2-7, with 9 bases aligning to TRBD2. V shed 0 bases and J 0 bases; nucleotides not matched to a gene: 6. Germline V CDR1 and CDR2: MNHEY, SMNVEV (reference sequence). This CDR3 contains 17 residues. DNA of the CDR3: TGTGCCAGCAGTTTATCGAACCTAGCGGGGAGCTCCTACGAGCAGTACTTC. This codes for CASSLSNLAGSSYEQYF.